Listed below are T cell receptor beta chains from one sample, sequenced in a study of cytomegalovirus exposure and HLA in healthy donors. The table came from immunoSEQ multiplex PCR; TCRdb's copy has only in-frame clones and leaves some out. This sample has approximately 84,000 clones, with roughly 74% found just once. The sample comprised PBMCs. These receptors all come from a middle-aged man in good health and CMV-seronegative. Each CDR3 is given with its conserved first and last residue. D genes are given only for firm matches. The size of a clone is reported for some rows only, either as once, few or many, or as a class for expanded clones.

clone_size | j_call | v_call | d_call | cdr3_aa | cdr3_nt
- | TRBJ1-6 | TRBV6-4 | TRBD1 | CASSDSTGGNSPLHF | TGTGCCAGCAGTGACTCGACAGGGGGTAATTCACCCCTCCACTTT
- | TRBJ2-7 | TRBV30 | - | CAWSPNSYEQYF | TGTGCCTGGAGCCCAAACAGCTACGAGCAGTACTTC
- | TRBJ2-7 | TRBV19 | - | CASRISPAGYEQYF | TGTGCCAGTAGGATCAGCCCAGCAGGGTACGAGCAGTACTTC
- | TRBJ2-1 | TRBV7-3 | TRBD1 | CASSPWDSAYNEQFF | TGTGCCAGCAGCCCTTGGGACAGCGCCTACAATGAGCAGTTCTTC
once | TRBJ2-7 | TRBV9 | - | CASSVGDRRAYEQYF | TGTGCCAGCAGCGTAGGAGACAGGCGGGCCTACGAGCAGTACTTC
few | TRBJ1-1 | TRBV18 | - | CASSMTENTEAFF | TGTGCCAGCTCCATGACTGAGAACACTGAAGCTTTCTTT
- | TRBJ1-1 | TRBV10-2 | - | CASSRTENTEAFF | TGCGCCAGCAGTCGGACAGAGAACACTGAAGCTTTCTTT
- | TRBJ1-4 | TRBV5-1 | - | CASSLGDRDFEKLFF | TGCGCCAGCAGCTTAGGTGACAGAGATTTCGAAAAACTGTTTTTT
few | TRBJ1-4 | TRBV5-6 | - | CASSLAATGEKLFF | TGTGCCAGCAGCTTGGCTGCAACGGGGGAAAAACTGTTTTTT
- | TRBJ2-5 | TRBV10-3 | TRBD1 | CAIKTTGVGETQYF | TGTGCCATCAAAACCACAGGGGTAGGGGAGACCCAGTACTTC
- | TRBJ2-1 | TRBV28 | TRBD2 | CASNTAGGPYNEQFF | TGTGCCAGCAACACAGCGGGAGGACCCTACAATGAGCAGTTCTTC
- | TRBJ2-7 | TRBV5-1 | - | CASSSDSSYYEQYF | TGCGCCAGCAGCTCGGACAGCAGTTACTACGAGCAGTACTTC
few | TRBJ1-5 | TRBV28 | - | CASSSSGWPQHF | TGTGCCAGCAGCTCATCAGGGTGGCCCCAGCATTTT
- | TRBJ1-1 | TRBV18 | - | CASSVQGSAEAFF | TGTGCCAGCTCAGTTCAGGGGTCCGCTGAAGCTTTCTTT
- | TRBJ1-3 | TRBV15 | - | CATSRDRSGNTIYF | TGTGCCACCAGCAGAGATCGGTCTGGAAACACCATATATTTT
few | TRBJ1-2 | TRBV6-1 | TRBD1 | CASSEPEGQGLYGYTF | TGTGCCAGCAGTGAGCCGGAGGGACAGGGACTCTATGGCTACACCTTC
- | TRBJ1-4 | TRBV7-9 | - | CASSRGLPRGEKLFF | TGTGCCAGCAGCCGTGGACTCCCGCGCGGGGAAAAACTGTTTTTT
- | TRBJ2-7 | TRBV5-1 | - | CASKLQNSYEQYF | TGCGCCAGCAAGTTGCAGAACTCCTACGAGCAGTACTTC
- | TRBJ2-7 | TRBV6-5 | TRBD1 | CASSPTAGGYEQYF | TGTGCCAGCAGCCCCACGGCAGGGGGCTACGAGCAGTACTTC
- | TRBJ2-2 | TRBV18 | TRBD1 | CASSRQGQTGTGNTGELFF | TGTGCCAGCTCACGCCAAGGACAGACCGGGACAGGGAACACCGGGGAGCTGTTTTTT
- | TRBJ1-2 | TRBV4-1 | TRBD1 | CASSQQGGMGYGYTF | TGCGCCAGCAGCCAACAAGGGGGCATGGGCTATGGCTACACCTTC
- | TRBJ2-2 | TRBV5-1 | - | CASSSLSGGRSSGELFF | TGCGCCAGCAGCTCCCTGTCAGGCGGGCGAAGTTCCGGGGAGCTGTTTTTT
- | TRBJ2-7 | TRBV19 | - | CASSIARTTAGYEQYF | TGTGCCAGTAGTATCGCCCGGACAACCGCCGGTTACGAGCAGTACTTC
few | TRBJ2-3 | TRBV9 | - | CASSVVGGTDTQYF | TGTGCCAGCAGCGTAGTAGGGGGCACAGATACGCAGTATTTT
- | TRBJ2-1 | TRBV15 | TRBD2 | CATSSYGTSGNNEQFF | TGTGCCACCAGCTCGTACGGGACTAGCGGGAACAATGAGCAGTTCTTC
few | TRBJ1-4 | TRBV4-1 | - | CASSQRDEKLFF | TGCGCCAGCAGCCAGCGGGATGAAAAACTGTTTTTT
- | TRBJ1-1 | TRBV6-5 | - | CASARGRWSEAFF | TGTGCCAGCGCCAGGGGCCGTTGGAGTGAAGCTTTCTTT
- | TRBJ2-7 | TRBV29-1 | TRBD2 | CSVEEASGRNEQYF | TGCAGCGTTGAAGAGGCTAGCGGGAGGAACGAGCAGTACTTC
- | TRBJ1-5 | TRBV19 | TRBD1 | CASSGDRGNQPQHF | TGTGCCAGTAGTGGAGACAGGGGGAATCAGCCCCAGCATTTT
- | TRBJ2-3 | TRBV6-5 | - | CASSSLFEDTDTQYF | TGTGCCAGCAGTTCCCTGTTCGAGGACACAGATACGCAGTATTTT
- | TRBJ2-1 | TRBV30 | - | CAWSGGLTYNEQFF | TGTGCCTGGAGTGGGGGCCTCACCTACAATGAGCAGTTCTTC
few | TRBJ2-1 | TRBV7-2 | - | CASSLTQGLNKKQFF | TGTGCCAGCAGCTTAACGCAAGGACTAAACAAGAAGCAGTTCTTC
- | TRBJ2-7 | TRBV5-1 | TRBD1 | CASSFNRGEQYF | TGCGCCAGCAGCTTTAACAGGGGCGAGCAGTACTTC
- | TRBJ1-1 | TRBV9 | TRBD1 | CASSLTGDPNTEAFF | TGTGCCAGCAGCTTAACAGGGGATCCAAACACTGAAGCTTTCTTT
few | TRBJ2-7 | TRBV7-2 | - | CASSPAGTEISYEQYF | TGTGCCAGCAGCCCGGCCGGGACTGAGATCTCCTACGAGCAGTACTTC
once | TRBJ2-7 | TRBV18 | - | CASSPPQGGDEQYF | TGTGCCAGCTCACCACCCCAGGGAGGCGACGAGCAGTACTTC
- | TRBJ2-3 | TRBV5-4 | TRBD1 | CASSLARGQGPHTQYF | TGTGCCAGCAGCTTGGCCAGGGGACAGGGTCCGCATACGCAGTATTTT
- | TRBJ2-7 | TRBV10-2 | TRBD2 | CASSLTSGRSYEQYF | TGCGCCAGCAGCCTGACTAGCGGGCGAAGCTACGAGCAGTACTTC
- | TRBJ2-5 | TRBV18 | - | CASSPNGRETQYF | TGTGCCAGCTCACCAAACGGTAGAGAGACCCAGTACTTC
- | TRBJ1-3 | TRBV9 | - | CASSVEGGSGNTIYF | TGTGCCAGCAGCGTAGAAGGGGGTTCTGGAAACACCATATATTTT
- | TRBJ1-6 | TRBV5-1 | TRBD1 | CASKGSGGDNSPLHF | TGCGCCAGCAAAGGGTCAGGGGGAGATAATTCACCCCTCCACTTT
- | TRBJ2-2 | TRBV5-1 | - | CASTLFGAGVPGELFF | TGCGCCAGCACCCTGTTTGGGGCAGGAGTTCCCGGGGAGCTGTTTTTT
- | TRBJ2-7 | TRBV5-1 | TRBD1 | CASSYGQGAAYEQYF | TGCGCCAGCAGCTACGGACAGGGGGCGGCTTACGAGCAGTACTTC
once | TRBJ2-7 | TRBV6-1 | - | CASSELSEQYF | TGTGCCAGCAGTGAGCTAAGCGAGCAGTACTTC
- | TRBJ2-5 | TRBV6-5 | TRBD2 | CASSYSVGGETQYF | TGTGCCAGCAGTTACTCGGTGGGAGGGGAGACCCAGTACTTC
- | TRBJ2-6 | TRBV13 | - | CASKERAGANVLTF | TGTGCCAGTAAAGAGAGGGCGGGGGCCAACGTCCTGACTTTC